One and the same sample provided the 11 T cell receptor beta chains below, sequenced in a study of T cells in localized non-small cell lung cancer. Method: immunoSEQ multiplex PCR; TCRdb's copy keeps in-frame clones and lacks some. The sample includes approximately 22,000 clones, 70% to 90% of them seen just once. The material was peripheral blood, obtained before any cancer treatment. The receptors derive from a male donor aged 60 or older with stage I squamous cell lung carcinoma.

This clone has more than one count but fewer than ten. The chain's CDR3 is CASSYDRGSFYEQYF. CDR3 in DNA: TGTGCCAGCAGCTACGACAGGGGAAGCTTCTACGAGCAGTACTTC. The chain joins TRBV7-6 to TRBJ2-7; 8 nucleotides align to TRBD1. With V trimmed by 4 bases and J by 3 bases, 8 bases remained unmatched. Germline CDR1 SGHVS, CDR2 FNYEAQ. The length of the CDR3 is 15 residues.

CDR3 loop: CASSLGGGPGELFF. DNA for the CDR3: TGCGCCAGCAGCCTTGGCGGGGGGCCCGGGGAGCTGTTTTTT. This sequence joins TRBV4-3 and TRBJ2-2; TRBD2 aligns across 8 bases. With 4 bases clipped from V and 6 bases from J, the junction kept 4 bases outside the gene matches. The CDR3 contains 14 residues. CDR1 is LGHNA and CDR2 is YSLEER in the germline V gene.

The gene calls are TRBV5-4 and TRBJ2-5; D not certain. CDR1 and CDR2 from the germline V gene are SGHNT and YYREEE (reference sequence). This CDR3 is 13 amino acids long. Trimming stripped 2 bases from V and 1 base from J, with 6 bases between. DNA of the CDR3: TGTGCCAGCAGCTTCGTCGGCCAAGAGACCCAGTACTTC. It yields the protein CASSFVGQETQYF.

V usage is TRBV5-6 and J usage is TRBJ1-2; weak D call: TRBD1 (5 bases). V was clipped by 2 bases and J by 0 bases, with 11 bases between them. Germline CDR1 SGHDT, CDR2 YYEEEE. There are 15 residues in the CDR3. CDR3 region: CASSFRQPPNYGYTF. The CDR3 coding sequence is TGTGCCAGCAGCTTTCGACAGCCCCCTAACTATGGCTACACCTTC. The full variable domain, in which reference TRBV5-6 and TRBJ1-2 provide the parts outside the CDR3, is DAGVTQSPTHLIKTRGQQVTLRCSPKSGHDTVSWYQQALGQGPQFIFQYYEEEERQRGNFPDRFSGHQFPNYSSELNVNALLLGDSALYLCASSFRQPPNYGYTFGSGTRLTVV.

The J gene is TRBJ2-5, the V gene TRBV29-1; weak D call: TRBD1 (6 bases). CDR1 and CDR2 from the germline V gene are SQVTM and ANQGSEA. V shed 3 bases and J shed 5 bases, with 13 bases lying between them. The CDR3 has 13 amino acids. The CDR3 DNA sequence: TGCAGCGTTGACTGGCAGGGGTACGAGACCCAGTACTTC. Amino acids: CSVDWQGYETQYF.

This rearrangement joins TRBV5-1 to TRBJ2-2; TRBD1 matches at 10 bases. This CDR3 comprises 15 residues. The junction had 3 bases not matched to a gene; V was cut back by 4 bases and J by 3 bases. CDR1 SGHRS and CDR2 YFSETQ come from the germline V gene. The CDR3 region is CASSTGQGYTGELFF. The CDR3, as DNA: TGCGCCAGCAGCACGGGACAGGGGTACACCGGGGAGCTGTTTTTT.

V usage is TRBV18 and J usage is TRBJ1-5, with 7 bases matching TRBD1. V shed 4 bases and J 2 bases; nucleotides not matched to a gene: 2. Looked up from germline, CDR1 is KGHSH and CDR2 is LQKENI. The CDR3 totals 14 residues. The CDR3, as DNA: TGTGCCAGCTCACGACAGGGAGGCAATCAGCCCCAGCATTTT. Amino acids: CASSRQGGNQPQHF.

CDR3 coding DNA: TGTGCCAGTAGTCTCCGAGGGCCGATTGGAAACACCATATATTTT. Residues: CASSLRGPIGNTIYF. The chain recombines TRBV19 with TRBJ1-3; D gene unclear. In germline, CDR1 is LNHDA, CDR2 SQIVND (reference sequence). Trimming pared 5 bases from V and 3 bases from J, leaving 14 bases between. CDR3 length: 15 amino acids.

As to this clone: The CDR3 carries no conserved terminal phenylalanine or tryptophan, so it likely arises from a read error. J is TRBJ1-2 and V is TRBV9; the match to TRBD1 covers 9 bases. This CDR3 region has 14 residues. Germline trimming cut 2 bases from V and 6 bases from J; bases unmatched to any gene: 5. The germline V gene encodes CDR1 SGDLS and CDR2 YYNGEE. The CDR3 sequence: CASSVGQGRNGYTL. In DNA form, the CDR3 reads TGTGCCAGCAGCGTGGGACAGGGAAGAAATGGCTACACCCTC.

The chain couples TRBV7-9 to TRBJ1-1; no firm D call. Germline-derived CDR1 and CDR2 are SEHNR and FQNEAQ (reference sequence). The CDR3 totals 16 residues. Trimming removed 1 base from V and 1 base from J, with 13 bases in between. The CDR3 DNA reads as TGTGCCAGCAGCTTAGAGTGCGCCGTGGCGAACACTGAAGCTTTCTTT. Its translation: CASSLECAVANTEAFF.

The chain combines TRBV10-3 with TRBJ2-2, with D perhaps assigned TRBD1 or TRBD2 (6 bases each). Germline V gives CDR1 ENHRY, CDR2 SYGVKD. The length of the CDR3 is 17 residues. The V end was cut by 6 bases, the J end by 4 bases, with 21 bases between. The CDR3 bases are TGTGCCATCAGGCCGGGACAACGGACCGGGGGCACCGGGGAGCTGTTTTTT. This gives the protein CAIRPGQRTGGTGELFF.